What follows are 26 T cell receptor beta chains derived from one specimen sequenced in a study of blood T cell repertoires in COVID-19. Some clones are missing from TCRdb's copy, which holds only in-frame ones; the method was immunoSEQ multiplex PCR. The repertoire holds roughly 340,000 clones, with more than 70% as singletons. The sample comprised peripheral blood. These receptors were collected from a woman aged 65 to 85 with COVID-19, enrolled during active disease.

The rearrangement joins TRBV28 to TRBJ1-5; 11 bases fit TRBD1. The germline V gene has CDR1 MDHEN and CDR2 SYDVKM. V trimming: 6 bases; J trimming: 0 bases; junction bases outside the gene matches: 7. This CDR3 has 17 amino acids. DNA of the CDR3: TGTGCCAGCAGATGGGACAGGGGGTTTTATAGCAATCAGCCCCAGCATTTT. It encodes CASRWDRGFYSNQPQHF.

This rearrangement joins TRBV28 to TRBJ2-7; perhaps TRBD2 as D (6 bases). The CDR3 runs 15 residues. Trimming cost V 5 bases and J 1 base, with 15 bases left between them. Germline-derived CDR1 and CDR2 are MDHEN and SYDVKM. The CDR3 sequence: CASSIPGTLSYEQYF. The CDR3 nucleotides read TGTGCCAGCAGTATCCCCGGGACTTTATCCTACGAGCAGTACTTC.

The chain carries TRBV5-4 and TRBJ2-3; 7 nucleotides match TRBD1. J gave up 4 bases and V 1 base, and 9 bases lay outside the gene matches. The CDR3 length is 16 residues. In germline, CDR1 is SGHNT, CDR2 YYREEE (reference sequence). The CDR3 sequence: CASSLRQGVRADTQYF. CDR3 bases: TGTGCCAGCAGCTTGAGACAGGGAGTAAGAGCAGATACGCAGTATTTT. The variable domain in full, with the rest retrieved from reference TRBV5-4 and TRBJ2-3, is ETGVTQSPTHLIKTRGQQVTLRCSSQSGHNTVSWYQQALGQGPQFIFQYYREEENGRGNFPPRFSGLQFPNYSSELNVNALELDDSALYLCASSLRQGVRADTQYFGPGTRLTVL.

CDR3 sequence: CASSLELAYEQFF. The CDR3 DNA reads TGTGCCAGCAGCTTGGAGCTAGCGTATGAGCAGTTCTTC. The chain has TRBV5-8 and TRBJ2-1; TRBD2 is a possible D gene (6 bases). V lost 0 bases and J 8 bases, leaving 9 bases between the germline ends. The CDR3 extends over 13 amino acids. From germline, CDR1 is SGHTS and CDR2 YDEGEE. The whole variable domain, remainder taken from reference TRBV5-8 and TRBJ2-1, is EAGVTQSPTHLIKTRGQQATLRCSPISGHTSVYWYQQALGLGLQFLLWYDEGEERNRGNFPPRFSGRQFPNYSSELNVNALELEDSALYLCASSLELAYEQFFGPGTRLTVL.

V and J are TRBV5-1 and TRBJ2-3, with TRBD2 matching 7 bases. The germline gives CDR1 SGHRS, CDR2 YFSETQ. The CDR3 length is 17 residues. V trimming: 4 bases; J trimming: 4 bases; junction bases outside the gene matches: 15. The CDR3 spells CASSPLGTPGGSDTQYF. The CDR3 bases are TGCGCCAGCAGCCCTCTCGGTACCCCGGGGGGTTCAGATACGCAGTATTTT.

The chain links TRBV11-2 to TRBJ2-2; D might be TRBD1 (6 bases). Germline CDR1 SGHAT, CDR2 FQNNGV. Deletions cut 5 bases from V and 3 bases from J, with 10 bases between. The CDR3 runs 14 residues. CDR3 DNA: TGTGCCAGCAGCGAACAGGGCTACACCGGGGAGCTGTTTTTT. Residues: CASSEQGYTGELFF.

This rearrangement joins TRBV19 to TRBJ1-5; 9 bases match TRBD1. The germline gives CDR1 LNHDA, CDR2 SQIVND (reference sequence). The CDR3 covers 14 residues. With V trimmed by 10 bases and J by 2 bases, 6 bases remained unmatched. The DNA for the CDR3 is TGTGCCACTCTACAGGGGGCTGGCAATCAGCCCCAGCATTTT. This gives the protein CATLQGAGNQPQHF.

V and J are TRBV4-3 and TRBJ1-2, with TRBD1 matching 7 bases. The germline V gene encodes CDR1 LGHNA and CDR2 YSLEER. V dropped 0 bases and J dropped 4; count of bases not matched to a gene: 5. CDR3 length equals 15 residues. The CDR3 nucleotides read TGCGCCAGCAGCCAAGATCTGACAGGGTCCTATGGCTACACCTTC. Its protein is CASSQDLTGSYGYTF.

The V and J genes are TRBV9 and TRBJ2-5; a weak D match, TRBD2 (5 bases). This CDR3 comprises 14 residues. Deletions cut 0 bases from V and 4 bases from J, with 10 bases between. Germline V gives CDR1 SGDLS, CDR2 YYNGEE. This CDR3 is CASSVDLAGETQYF. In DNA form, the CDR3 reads TGTGCCAGCAGCGTAGATCTGGCGGGAGAGACCCAGTACTTC.

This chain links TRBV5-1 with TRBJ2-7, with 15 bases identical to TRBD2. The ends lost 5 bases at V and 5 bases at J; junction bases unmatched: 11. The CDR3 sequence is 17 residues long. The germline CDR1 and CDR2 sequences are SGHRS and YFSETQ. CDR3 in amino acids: CASSAIPGLAGGHEQYF. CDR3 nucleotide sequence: TGCGCCAGCAGTGCTATACCGGGACTAGCGGGGGGCCACGAGCAGTACTTC.

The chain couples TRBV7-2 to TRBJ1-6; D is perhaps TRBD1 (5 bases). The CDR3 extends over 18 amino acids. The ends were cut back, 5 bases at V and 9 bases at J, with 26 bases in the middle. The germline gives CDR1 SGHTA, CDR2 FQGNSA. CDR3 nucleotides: TGTGCCAGCAGCCCTAGTCCTAACCTCCGGGACTCTGGTTCACCCCTCCACTTT. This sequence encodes CASSPSPNLRDSGSPLHF.

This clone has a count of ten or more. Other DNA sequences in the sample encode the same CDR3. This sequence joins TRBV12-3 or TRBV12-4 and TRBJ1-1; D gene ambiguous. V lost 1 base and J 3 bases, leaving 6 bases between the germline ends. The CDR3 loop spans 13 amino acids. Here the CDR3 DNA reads TGTGCCAGCAGTTTAGGAGAGGACACTGAAGCTTTCTTT. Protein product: CASSLGEDTEAFF.

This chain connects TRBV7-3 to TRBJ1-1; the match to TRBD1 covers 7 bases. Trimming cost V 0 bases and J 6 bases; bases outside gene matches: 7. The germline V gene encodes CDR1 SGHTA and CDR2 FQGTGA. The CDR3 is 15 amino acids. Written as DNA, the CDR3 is TGTGCCAGCAGCTTAACCGGACAGGTTAGGGCTGAAGCTTTCTTT. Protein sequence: CASSLTGQVRAEAFF. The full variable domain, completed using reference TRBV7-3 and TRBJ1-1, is GAGVSQTPSNKVTEKGKYVELRCDPISGHTALYWYRQSLGQGPEFLIYFQGTGAADDSGLPNDRFFAVRPEGSVSTLKIQRTERGDSAVYLCASSLTGQVRAEAFFGQGTRLTVV.

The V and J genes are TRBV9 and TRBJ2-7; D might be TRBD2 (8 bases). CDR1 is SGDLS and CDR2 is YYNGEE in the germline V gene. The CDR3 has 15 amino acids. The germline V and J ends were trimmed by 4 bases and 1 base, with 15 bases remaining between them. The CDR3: CASSPGGGQSYEQYF. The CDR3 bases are TGTGCCAGCAGCCCCGGGGGGGGACAGTCCTACGAGCAGTACTTC.

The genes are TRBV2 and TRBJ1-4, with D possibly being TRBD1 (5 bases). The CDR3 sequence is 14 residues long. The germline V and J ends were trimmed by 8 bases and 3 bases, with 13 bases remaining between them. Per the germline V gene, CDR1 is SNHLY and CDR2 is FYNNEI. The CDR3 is CASLGGWANEKLFF. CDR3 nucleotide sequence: TGTGCCAGCCTCGGGGGTTGGGCTAATGAAAAACTGTTTTTT.

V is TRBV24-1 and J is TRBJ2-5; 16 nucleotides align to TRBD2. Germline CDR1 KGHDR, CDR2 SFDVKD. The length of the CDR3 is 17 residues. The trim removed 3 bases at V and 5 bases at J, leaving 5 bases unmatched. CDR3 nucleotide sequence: TGTGCCACCAGTGATGGTGGGACTAGCGGGGGGGTGGAGACCCAGTACTTC. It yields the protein CATSDGGTSGGVETQYF.

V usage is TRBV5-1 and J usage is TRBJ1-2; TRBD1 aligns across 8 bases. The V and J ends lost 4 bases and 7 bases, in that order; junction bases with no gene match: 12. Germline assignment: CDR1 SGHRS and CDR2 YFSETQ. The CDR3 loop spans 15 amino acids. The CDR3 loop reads CASSSPSRGPGGYTF. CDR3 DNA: TGCGCCAGCAGCAGCCCTAGCAGGGGGCCTGGTGGCTACACCTTC.

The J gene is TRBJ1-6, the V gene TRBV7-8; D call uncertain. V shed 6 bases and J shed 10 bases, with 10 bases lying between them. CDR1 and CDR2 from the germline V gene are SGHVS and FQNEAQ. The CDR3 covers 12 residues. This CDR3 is CASRNQWSPLHF. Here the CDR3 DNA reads TGTGCCAGCAGAAATCAGTGGTCACCCCTCCACTTT.

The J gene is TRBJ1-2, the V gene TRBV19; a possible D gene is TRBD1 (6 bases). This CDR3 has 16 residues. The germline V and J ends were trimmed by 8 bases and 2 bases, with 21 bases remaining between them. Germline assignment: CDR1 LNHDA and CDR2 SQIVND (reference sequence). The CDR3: CASHSPGRTANYGYTF. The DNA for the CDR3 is TGTGCCAGTCATAGTCCCGGTAGGACAGCGAACTATGGCTACACCTTC.

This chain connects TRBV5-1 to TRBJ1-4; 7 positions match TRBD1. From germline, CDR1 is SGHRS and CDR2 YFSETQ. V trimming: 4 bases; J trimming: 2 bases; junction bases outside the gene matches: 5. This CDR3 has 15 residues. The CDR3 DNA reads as TGCGCCAGCAGCCTCGAGGGGGCCACTAATGAAAAACTGTTTTTT. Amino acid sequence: CASSLEGATNEKLFF.

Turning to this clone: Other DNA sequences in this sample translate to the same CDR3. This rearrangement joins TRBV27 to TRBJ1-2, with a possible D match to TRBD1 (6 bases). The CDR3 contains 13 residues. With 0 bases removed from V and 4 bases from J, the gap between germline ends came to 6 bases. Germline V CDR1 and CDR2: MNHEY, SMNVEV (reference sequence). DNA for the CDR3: TGTGCCAGCAGTTTATCCAGGGGCTATGGCTACACCTTC. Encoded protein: CASSLSRGYGYTF.

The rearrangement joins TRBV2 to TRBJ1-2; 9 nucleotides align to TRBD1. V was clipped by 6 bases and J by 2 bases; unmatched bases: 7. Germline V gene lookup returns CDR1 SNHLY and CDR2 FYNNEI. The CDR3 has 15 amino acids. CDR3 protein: CASRAGQGINYGYTF. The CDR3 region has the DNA TGTGCCAGCAGGGCCGGACAGGGGATAAACTATGGCTACACCTTC. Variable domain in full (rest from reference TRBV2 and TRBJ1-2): EPEVTQTPSHQVTQMGQEVILRCVPISNHLYFYWYRQILGQKVEFLVSFYNNEISEKSEIFDDQFSVERPDGSNFTLKIRSTKLEDSAMYFCASRAGQGINYGYTFGSGTRLTVV.

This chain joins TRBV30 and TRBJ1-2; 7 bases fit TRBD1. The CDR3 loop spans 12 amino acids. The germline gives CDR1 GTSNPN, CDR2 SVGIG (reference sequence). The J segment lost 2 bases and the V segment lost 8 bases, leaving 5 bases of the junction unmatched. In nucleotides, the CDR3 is TGTGCCCAAGGGGGACAGAACTATGGCTACACCTTC. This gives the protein CAQGGQNYGYTF. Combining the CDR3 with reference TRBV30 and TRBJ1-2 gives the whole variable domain SQTIHQWPATLVQPVGSPLSLECTVEGTSNPNLYWYRQAAGRGLQLLFYSVGIGQISSEVPQNLSASRPQDRQFILSSKKLLLSDSGFYLCAQGGQNYGYTFGSGTRLTVV.

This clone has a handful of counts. The CDR3, as DNA: TGTGCCTGGAGTGCTAGGGAGGTTGGCTACACCTTC. The encoded protein is CAWSAREVGYTF. The V call is TRBV30, the J call TRBJ1-2; no firm D call. The germline V gene encodes CDR1 GTSNPN and CDR2 SVGIG (reference sequence). V was shortened by 1 base and J by 7 bases, with 10 bases between the two germline ends. CDR3 length: 12 residues.

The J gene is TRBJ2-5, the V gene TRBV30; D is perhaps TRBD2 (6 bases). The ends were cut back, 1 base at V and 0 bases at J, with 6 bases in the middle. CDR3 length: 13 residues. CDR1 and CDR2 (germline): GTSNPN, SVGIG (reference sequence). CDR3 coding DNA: TGTGCCTGGAGTGGGACTAACCAAGAGACCCAGTACTTC. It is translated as CAWSGTNQETQYF.

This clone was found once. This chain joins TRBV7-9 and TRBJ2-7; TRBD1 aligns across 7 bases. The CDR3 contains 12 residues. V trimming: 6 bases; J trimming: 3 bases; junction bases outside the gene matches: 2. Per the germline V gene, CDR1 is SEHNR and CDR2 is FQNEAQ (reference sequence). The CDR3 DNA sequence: TGTGCCAGCAGAGACAGGGTCTACGAGCAGTACTTC. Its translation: CASRDRVYEQYF.